Listed below are T cell receptor beta chains from one sample, sequenced in a study of spatial heterogeneity in lung cancer. TCRdb re-called the 5' RACE reads through MiXCR, storing one row per CDR3 protein. The sample has about 48,000 distinct CDR3 sequences, 5.3% seen once. This specimen consisted of PBMCs, obtained at surgery. These TCRs come from a male donor with early-stage non-small cell lung cancer. Both conserved end residues are part of each CDR3. A D gene is named only where the DNA matches it firmly. Rows may omit the clone size; those that give it use once, few, many or a size class.

TGTGCCACCCAGACCTCAGGTGTTCCCAAGGATTTT	CATQTSGVPKDF	TRBJ2-3	NA	many	TRBV2
TGCGCCAGCAGCCGGGACAGGGCGTCCGAGCAGTACTTC	CASSRDRASEQYF	TRBJ2-7	TRBD1	many	TRBV5-1
TGTGCCAGCAGCCGGACAGGCCTTGAGACCCAGTACTTC	CASSRTGLETQYF	TRBJ2-5	TRBD1	many	TRBV7-9
TGTGCCAGCAGCTTAGGGCGGGAGGGACCTGGGAATGAGCAGTTCTTC	CASSLGREGPGNEQFF	TRBJ2-1	TRBD2	few	TRBV11-2
TGTGCCAGCAGCGTAGCCCCCCGGGGCCCCAATGAGCAGTTCTTC	CASSVAPRGPNEQFF	TRBJ2-1	NA	many	TRBV9
TGTGCCAGCAGCCAAGAACCGGGAGGGGTTAATCAGCCCCAGCATTTT	CASSQEPGGVNQPQHF	TRBJ1-5	NA	many	TRBV4-2
TGTGCCAGCAGCTTAGAAGGTGTTAGCGGGAGAAACTACAATGAGCAGTTCTTC	CASSLEGVSGRNYNEQFF	TRBJ2-1	TRBD2	many	TRBV7-2
TGTGCCAGCAGCTTACTAGCGGGAAGCCCAGATACGCAGTATTTT	CASSLLAGSPDTQYF	TRBJ2-3	TRBD2	many	TRBV7-2
TGCGCCAGCAGCTTGGAGAGGGGCACTAATGAAAAACTGTTTTTT	CASSLERGTNEKLFF	TRBJ1-4	NA	few	TRBV5-1
TGTGCCAGCACCCATAGGTTGCGACCAGGTTCCTACAATGAGCAGTTCTTC	CASTHRLRPGSYNEQFF	TRBJ2-1	NA	many	TRBV6-2/TRBV6-3
TGTGTCATCAGTGATTCTACTAGCACAGATACGCAGTATTTT	CVISDSTSTDTQYF	TRBJ2-3	NA	few	TRBV10-3
TGTGCCAGCAGCTTAAGAGGGACTTCGAGGTCAGAGACCCAGTACTTC	CASSLRGTSRSETQYF	TRBJ2-5	NA	many	TRBV7-2
TGTGCCAGCAGCTTAGATTTAGCGATAGATACGCAGTATTTT	CASSLDLAIDTQYF	TRBJ2-3	NA	NA	TRBV7-2
TGCGCCAGCAGCCTTCGGGACAGCAAAGACACCATATATTTT	CASSLRDSKDTIYF	TRBJ1-3	TRBD1	many	TRBV5-1
TGTGCCAGCAGCTTGGCGGGAGGCAATGAGCAGTTCTTC	CASSLAGGNEQFF	TRBJ2-1	TRBD2	many	TRBV7-2
TGCGCCAGCAGCCCCGTGGGACGGAGCTCCTACAATGAGCAGTTCTTC	CASSPVGRSSYNEQFF	TRBJ2-1	NA	many	TRBV4-1
TGTGCCAGCAGCTTTACAGGGTTGGGCACTGAAGCTTTCTTT	CASSFTGLGTEAFF	TRBJ1-1	NA	many	TRBV7-9
TGTGCCAGCAGTTGGTTAGCGGGAGCGGGTGAGCAGTTCTTC	CASSWLAGAGEQFF	TRBJ2-1	TRBD2	many	TRBV12-3/TRBV12-4
TGTGCCTGGACGCAGGGCTACGAGCAGTACTTC	CAWTQGYEQYF	TRBJ2-7	NA	many	TRBV30
TGCAGTGCTGGACAGATTTACGAGCAGTACTTC	CSAGQIYEQYF	TRBJ2-7	NA	many	TRBV20-1
TGTGCCAGCAGTCCTCACCTAGCGGGAGTAGGTGAGCAGTACTTC	CASSPHLAGVGEQYF	TRBJ2-7	TRBD2	many	TRBV6-2/TRBV6-3
TGTGCCACCAGTGATAACACCGGGACAGCTAGAGGGGACACCTTC	CATSDNTGTARGDTF	TRBJ1-2	TRBD1	many	TRBV24-1
TGTGCTAGTGGTTTGGGGTTTGAGCAGTTCTTC	CASGLGFEQFF	TRBJ2-1	NA	many	TRBV12-5
TGTGCCAGCAGCCCCGCCGGGGGTAGCGTTAAAGATACGCAGTATTTT	CASSPAGGSVKDTQYF	TRBJ2-3	NA	many	TRBV2
TGTGCCAGCAGCTTAGGACAAATCACAGATACGCAGTATTTT	CASSLGQITDTQYF	TRBJ2-3	NA	many	TRBV7-3
TGCAGTGCTAGAGCCCCGGGGCCAACTAATGAAAAACTGTTTTTT	CSARAPGPTNEKLFF	TRBJ1-4	NA	many	TRBV20-1
TGTGCCAGCTCACAAAGCTCCTACAATGAGCAGTTCTTC	CASSQSSYNEQFF	TRBJ2-1	NA	many	TRBV18
TGCGCCAGCAGCCTTTCCGGACAGGGCGGCAGTACCCAGCATTTT	CASSLSGQGGSTQHF	TRBJ1-5	TRBD1	many	TRBV5-1
TGCAGTGCCCGCCTGGCGGGCACAGATACGCAGTATTTT	CSARLAGTDTQYF	TRBJ2-3	NA	many	TRBV20-1
TGTGCCAGCAGTCTGGCGGTCGGCTACGAGCAGTACTTC	CASSLAVGYEQYF	TRBJ2-7	NA	many	TRBV6-2/TRBV6-3
TGCAGTGCACGGACTAGCGGGAGCAGGACCGGGGAGCTGTTTTTT	CSARTSGSRTGELFF	TRBJ2-2	TRBD2	few	TRBV20-1
TGCGCCAGCAGCTTTGGACAGGACACAGATACGCAGTATTTT	CASSFGQDTDTQYF	TRBJ2-3	TRBD1	many	TRBV5-1
TGCGCCAGCAGCCTGTCCGGGCCGATGTTTGAAAAACTGTTTTTT	CASSLSGPMFEKLFF	TRBJ1-4	NA	many	TRBV5-1
TGTGCCAGCAGCTTAGAGCCTAGCGGGAGCTCGAGCTCCTACAATGAGCAGTTCTTC	CASSLEPSGSSSSYNEQFF	TRBJ2-1	TRBD2	few	TRBV7-2
TGTGCCAGCAGTTTACGACAGGGGGAACATGGCTACACCTTC	CASSLRQGEHGYTF	TRBJ1-2	TRBD1	many	TRBV12-3/TRBV12-4
TGTGCCAGCAGTTCCTGGGACAGGGGGCAGAGGAACACCGGGGAGCTGTTTTTT	CASSSWDRGQRNTGELFF	TRBJ2-2	TRBD1	many	TRBV28
TGTGCCAGCAGCTTAGGGGACGAGCAGTACTTC	CASSLGDEQYF	TRBJ2-7	NA	many	TRBV7-9
TGTGCCAGCAGCCAAACTTCCGCTAGCGTATTCACAGATACGCAGTATTTT	CASSQTSASVFTDTQYF	TRBJ2-3	NA	many	TRBV3-1
TGTGCCAGCAGTTACTCGAAAAACCGCTACACCTTC	CASSYSKNRYTF	TRBJ1-2	NA	few	TRBV6-5
TGCAGCGCGAGTAGCGGGAGGGATCCTATAGAGCAGTATTTT	CSASSGRDPIEQYF	TRBJ2-3	TRBD2	many	TRBV29-1
TGTGCCAGCAGCCAGGGGGGCTACGAGCAGTACTTC	CASSQGGYEQYF	TRBJ2-7	NA	many	TRBV3-1
TGCAGCGTTGAGAGGGACAGGTTAAGCGAGCAGTACTTC	CSVERDRLSEQYF	TRBJ2-7	TRBD1	many	TRBV29-1
TGCGCCAGCAGTGGACGTGGGATGGGCGAGCAGTACTTC	CASSGRGMGEQYF	TRBJ2-7	NA	many	TRBV5-1
TGTGCCAGCAGCCGATATCAAGAGACCCAGTACTTC	CASSRYQETQYF	TRBJ2-5	NA	many	TRBV12-3/TRBV12-4
TGTGCCAGCAGCTTGCTACACAGGGCCCTTGATTCACCCCTCCACTTT	CASSLLHRALDSPLHF	TRBJ1-6	NA	NA	TRBV7-2
TGCGCCAGCAGCCCCAGGACTAGCGGGAGCTGGGCACAAGAGACCCAGTACTTC	CASSPRTSGSWAQETQYF	TRBJ2-5	TRBD2	many	TRBV5-1
TGTGCCAGTAGTCAGGGTGAATTATGGGGGGCGGCGGAGACCCAGTACTTC	CASSQGELWGAAETQYF	TRBJ2-5	NA	many	TRBV19
TGTGCCAGCACCACCGACAGGAGGAACACCGGGGAGCTGTTTTTT	CASTTDRRNTGELFF	TRBJ2-2	NA	many	TRBV7-8
TGTGCCAGCAGCTTGGTTAGTCGGGGCCTGCGGTACTTC	CASSLVSRGLRYF	TRBJ2-4	NA	many	TRBV5-5
TGCGCCAGCAGACGGGGGGGAGAAAAACTGTTTTTT	CASRRGGEKLFF	TRBJ1-4	NA	many	TRBV4-1
TGCGCCAGCAGCCACCTCACGGGGGATCGCGGCTACACCTTC	CASSHLTGDRGYTF	TRBJ1-2	NA	many	TRBV4-3
TGTGCCTGGAGTGTCCTCTCGAGCACCGGGGAGCTGTTTTTT	CAWSVLSSTGELFF	TRBJ2-2	NA	many	TRBV30
TGCAGTGTCCCCGCCGGGTCCCGAGGGTACAATGAGCAGTTCTTC	CSVPAGSRGYNEQFF	TRBJ2-1	NA	many	TRBV20-1
TGCAGCGTTCAGGTTGCAGCCCAAGGCTATGGCTACACCTTC	CSVQVAAQGYGYTF	TRBJ1-2	NA	many	TRBV29-1
TGTGCCAGCAGCTCCGACAGGGGGCCCTTGTATGGTGACTATGGCTACACCTTC	CASSSDRGPLYGDYGYTF	TRBJ1-2	TRBD1	few	TRBV7-9